The next 19 T cell receptor beta chains were all read from a single sample in a study of blood T cell repertoires in COVID-19. Here immunoSEQ multiplex PCR was the method, and the copy in TCRdb shows in-frame clones only, minus some. The table includes about 98,000 clones, roughly 90% detected once. Input material: peripheral blood. Source of these receptors: a woman in her 50s with COVID-19, enrolled during active disease.

This clone appeared a single time. J is TRBJ1-5 and V is TRBV7-6; no clear D. The germline V and J ends were trimmed by 11 bases and 3 bases, with 20 bases remaining between them. CDR3 size: 15 residues. Germline-derived CDR1 and CDR2 are SGHVS and FNYEAQ. The DNA of the CDR3 is TGTGCCTTGAGTTCTTCTGCCTATTCCAATCAGCCCCAGCATTTT. It encodes CALSSSAYSNQPQHF. Combining the CDR3 with reference TRBV7-6 and TRBJ1-5 gives the whole variable domain GAGVSQSPRYKVTKRGQDVALRCDPISGHVSLYWYRQALGQGPEFLTYFNYEAQQDKSGLPNDRFSAERPEGSISTLTIQRTEQRDSAMYRCALSSSAYSNQPQHFGDGTRLSIL.

CDR3 DNA sequence: TGCGCCAGCAGACTGGGGGCCGTCACTGAAGCTTTCTTT. Protein product: CASRLGAVTEAFF. The V gene is TRBV5-1, the J gene TRBJ1-1, with a possible D match to TRBD1 (6 bases). Trimming left V 5 bases short and J 4 bases short, with 12 bases between. The CDR3 covers 13 residues. Germline CDR1 SGHRS, CDR2 YFSETQ.

This chain uses TRBV7-9 with TRBJ2-2, with 8 positions matching TRBD2. Germline values: CDR1 SEHNR, CDR2 FQNEAQ (reference sequence). Trimming removed 5 bases from V and 5 bases from J; junction bases left unmatched: 7. This CDR3 comprises 15 residues. Here the CDR3 reads CASSLRGGLTGELFF. For the CDR3, the DNA is TGTGCCAGCAGCCTTCGGGGGGGCCTGACCGGGGAGCTGTTTTTT.

This clone occurred once. The chain employs TRBV29-1 and TRBJ2-3; 11 nucleotides match TRBD1. In germline, CDR1 is SQVTM, CDR2 ANQGSEA. The length of the CDR3 is 13 residues. V lost 7 bases, J lost 5 bases, and 5 bases stayed unmatched. The CDR3 reads CSARTGGQDTQYF. The CDR3 nucleotides read TGCAGCGCTAGGACAGGGGGCCAAGATACGCAGTATTTT.

This chain uses TRBV6-2 or TRBV6-3 with TRBJ2-5; a weak D match, TRBD1 (5 bases). The CDR3 has 14 amino acids. Trimming took off 4 bases at V and 3 bases at J, with 12 bases between the two ends. CDR1 is MNHEY and CDR2 is SVGEGT in the germline V gene. The CDR3 loop is CASSSPGLEETQYF. The CDR3 coding sequence is TGTGCCAGCAGTTCTCCAGGGCTGGAAGAGACCCAGTACTTC.

The V call is TRBV5-4, the J call TRBJ2-3, with 13 nucleotides matching TRBD2. Losses at the gene ends were 0 bases for V and 5 bases for J; bases not matched to a gene: 3. The length of the CDR3 is 16 residues. Germline loops: CDR1 SGHNT, CDR2 YYREEE (reference sequence). The CDR3 sequence is CASSLELAGGVDTQYF. CDR3 coding DNA: TGTGCCAGCAGCTTGGAACTAGCGGGGGGGGTAGATACGCAGTATTTT.

The genes are TRBV4-2 and TRBJ2-7; 8 positions agree with TRBD2. Germline loops: CDR1 LGHNA, CDR2 YNFKEQ. The CDR3 is 16 residues long. The trim removed 2 bases at V and 5 bases at J, leaving 11 bases unmatched. CDR3 protein: CASSQSRGGGFHEQYF. DNA for the CDR3: TGTGCCAGCAGCCAATCCCGAGGCGGGGGGTTCCACGAGCAGTACTTC.

This chain joins TRBV7-2 and TRBJ2-5, with 10 bases matching TRBD2. The CDR3 runs to 16 residues. V shed 4 bases and J 4 bases; nucleotides not matched to a gene: 9. The germline V gene encodes CDR1 SGHTA and CDR2 FQGNSA. CDR3 region: CASSSAGLAGAETQYF. In nucleotides, the CDR3 is TGTGCCAGCAGCTCCGCCGGGCTAGCGGGAGCAGAGACCCAGTACTTC.

This CDR3 reads CASALRGQPEKLFF. The CDR3 nucleotides read TGTGCCAGCGCCCTTCGCGGACAGCCTGAAAAACTGTTTTTT. The genes are TRBV6-5 and TRBJ1-4; D is possibly TRBD1 (6 bases). This CDR3 spans 14 amino acids. Germline-derived CDR1 and CDR2 are MNHEY and SVGAGI. With 8 bases removed from V and 7 bases from J, the gap between germline ends came to 17 bases.

The chain links TRBV3-1 (or the pseudogene TRBV3-2) to TRBJ2-2, with D tentatively TRBD2 (6 bases). The V end was cut by 7 bases, the J end by 4 bases, with 10 bases between. The CDR3 runs to 13 residues. Germline V gene sequence: CDR1 LGHDT, CDR2 YNNKEL (reference sequence). In nucleotides, the CDR3 is TGTGCCAGCACCGGAGGGGCCACCGGGGAGCTGTTTTTT. Residues: CASTGGATGELFF.

V gene TRBV9 combines with J gene TRBJ1-4; 8 nucleotides agree with TRBD1. Germline V gives CDR1 SGDLS, CDR2 YYNGEE. The ends lost 4 bases at V and 3 bases at J; junction bases unmatched: 5. This CDR3 is built from 15 residues. In DNA, the CDR3 is TGTGCCAGCAGCTTCGACAGGGGATCTAATGAAAAACTGTTTTTT. Its translation: CASSFDRGSNEKLFF.

This chain links TRBV5-6 with TRBJ2-2, with 8 bases that match TRBD1. CDR1 is SGHDT, CDR2 YYEEEE, per germline. The CDR3 totals 16 residues. The junction had 11 bases not matched to a gene; V was cut back by 1 base and J by 9 bases. The CDR3 is CASSLTGTGVHRELFF. CDR3 sequence (DNA): TGTGCCAGCAGCTTGACCGGGACAGGAGTCCACCGGGAGCTGTTTTTT.

The table lists this clone with a count of one. The chain uses TRBV6-2 or TRBV6-3 and TRBJ2-7; 7 bases align to TRBD1. Germline loops: CDR1 MNHEY, CDR2 SVGEGT. This CDR3 comprises 17 residues. Unmatched junction bases numbered 11, after V lost 0 bases and J lost 3 bases. CDR3: CASSYSQTGRRDYEQYF. In nucleotides, the CDR3 is TGTGCCAGCAGTTACTCGCAGACAGGGCGAAGAGACTACGAGCAGTACTTC.

V gene TRBV5-6 combines with J gene TRBJ2-1; a possible D gene is TRBD2 (6 bases). V shed 4 bases and J shed 16 bases, with 15 bases lying between them. CDR3 length: 11 residues. Germline lookup yields CDR1 SGHDT and CDR2 YYEEEE. This CDR3 is CASSVGTHRFF. DNA for the CDR3: TGTGCCAGCAGCGTGGGGACTCACCGCTTCTTC. The variable domain in full, with the rest retrieved from reference TRBV5-6 and TRBJ2-1, is DAGVTQSPTHLIKTRGQQVTLRCSPKSGHDTVSWYQQALGQGPQFIFQYYEEEERQRGNFPDRFSGHQFPNYSSELNVNALLLGDSALYLCASSVGTHRFFGPGTRLTVL.

This chain joins TRBV5-6 and TRBJ1-4; D gene unclear. V lost 4 bases, J lost 7 bases, and 17 bases lay in between. The CDR3 has 15 residues. The germline CDR1 and CDR2 sequences are SGHDT and YYEEEE. CDR3 bases: TGTGCCAGCAGCCTAGGACCGGTAGGGAGTGAAAAACTGTTTTTT. As protein: CASSLGPVGSEKLFF.

The chain joins TRBV12-3 or TRBV12-4 to TRBJ1-2; D is unclear. The CDR3 spans 12 residues. Trimming stripped 3 bases from V and 8 bases from J, with 10 bases between. For the CDR3, the DNA is TGTGCCAGCAGTTTCCCTCCGTTCGGCTACACCTTC. It translates to CASSFPPFGYTF.

This clone was found a few times. The rearrangement links TRBV28 to TRBJ1-2; D is perhaps TRBD1 (6 bases). Trimming took off 2 bases at V and 7 bases at J, with 11 bases between the two ends. The CDR3 consists of 13 residues. Germline CDR1 reads MDHEN; CDR2 reads SYDVKM. DNA of the CDR3: TGTGCCAGCAGTTTACGGGGGGCGAGTGGCTACACCTTC. It is translated as CASSLRGASGYTF.

J is TRBJ2-7 and V is TRBV16, with 8 bases identical to TRBD1. The length of the CDR3 is 14 residues. Germline assignment: CDR1 KGHSY and CDR2 FQNENV. V was clipped by 4 bases and J by 3 bases; unmatched bases: 5. The CDR3, as DNA: TGTGCCAGCAGCCCCCAGGGGGCGGACTACGAGCAGTACTTC. As protein: CASSPQGADYEQYF.

The V and J genes are TRBV9 and TRBJ2-2, with D perhaps matching TRBD1 (6 bases). The CDR3 spans 14 residues. CDR1 is SGDLS and CDR2 is YYNGEE in the germline V gene. V was trimmed by 6 bases and J by 1 base, leaving 10 bases between them. CDR3 nucleotide sequence: TGTGCCAGCAACCCGGGACAGAACACCGGGGAGCTGTTTTTT. Amino acid sequence: CASNPGQNTGELFF.